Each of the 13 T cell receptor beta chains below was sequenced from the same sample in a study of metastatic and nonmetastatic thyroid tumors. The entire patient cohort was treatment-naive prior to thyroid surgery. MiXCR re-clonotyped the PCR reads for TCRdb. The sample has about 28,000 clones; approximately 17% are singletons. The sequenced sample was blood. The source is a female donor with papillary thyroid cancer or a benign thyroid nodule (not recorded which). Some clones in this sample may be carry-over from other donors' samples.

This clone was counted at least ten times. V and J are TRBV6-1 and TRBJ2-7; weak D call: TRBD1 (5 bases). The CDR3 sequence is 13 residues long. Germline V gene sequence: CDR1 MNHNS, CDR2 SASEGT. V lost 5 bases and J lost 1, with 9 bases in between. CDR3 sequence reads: CASSSQGSYEQYF. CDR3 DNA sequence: TGTGCCAGCAGTTCGCAGGGATCCTACGAGCAGTACTTC.

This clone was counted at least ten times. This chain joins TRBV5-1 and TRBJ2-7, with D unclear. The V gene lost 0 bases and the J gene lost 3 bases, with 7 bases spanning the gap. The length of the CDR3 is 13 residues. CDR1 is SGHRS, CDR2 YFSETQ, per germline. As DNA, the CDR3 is TGCGCCAGCAGCTTGGCTGGCAGCTACGAGCAGTACTTC. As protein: CASSLAGSYEQYF.

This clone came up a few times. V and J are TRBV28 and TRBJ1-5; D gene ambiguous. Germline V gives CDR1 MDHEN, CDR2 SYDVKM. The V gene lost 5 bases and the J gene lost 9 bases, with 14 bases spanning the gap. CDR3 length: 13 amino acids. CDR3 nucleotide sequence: TGTGCCAGCAGTCCGGGTAGTGTGCTGCCCCAGCATTTT. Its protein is CASSPGSVLPQHF.

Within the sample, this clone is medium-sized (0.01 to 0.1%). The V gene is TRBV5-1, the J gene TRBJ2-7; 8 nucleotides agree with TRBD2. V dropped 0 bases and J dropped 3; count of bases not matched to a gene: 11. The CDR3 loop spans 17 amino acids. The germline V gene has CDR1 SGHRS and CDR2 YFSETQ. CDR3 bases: TGCGCCAGCAGCTTGGAAGGTGGGACTAGTGCTATCTACGAGCAGTACTTC. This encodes CASSLEGGTSAIYEQYF.

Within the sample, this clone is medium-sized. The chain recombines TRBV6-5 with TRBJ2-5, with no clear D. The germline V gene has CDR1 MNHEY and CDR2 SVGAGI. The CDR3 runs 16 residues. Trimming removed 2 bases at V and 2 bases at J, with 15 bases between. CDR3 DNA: TGTGCCAGCAGTTACCGCCTCGTAGTATCACAAGAGACCCAGTACTTC. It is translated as CASSYRLVVSQETQYF.

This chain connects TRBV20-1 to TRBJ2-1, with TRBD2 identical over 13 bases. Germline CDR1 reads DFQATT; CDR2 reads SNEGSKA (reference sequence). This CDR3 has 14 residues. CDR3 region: CILLAGGPHNEQFF. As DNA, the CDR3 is TGCATATTACTAGCGGGAGGGCCCCACAATGAGCAGTTCTTC.

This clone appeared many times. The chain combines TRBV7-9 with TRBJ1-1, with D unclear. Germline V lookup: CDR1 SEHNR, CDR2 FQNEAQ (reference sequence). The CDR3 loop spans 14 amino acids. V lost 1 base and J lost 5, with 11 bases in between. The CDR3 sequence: CASSLVGTGTEAFF. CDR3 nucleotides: TGTGCCAGCAGCTTAGTCGGTACTGGAACTGAAGCTTTCTTT. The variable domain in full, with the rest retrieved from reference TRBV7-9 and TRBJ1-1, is DTGVSQNPRHKITKRGQNVTFRCDPISEHNRLYWYRQTLGQGPEFLTYFQNEAQLEKSRLLSDRFSAERPKGSFSTLEIQRTEQGDSAMYLCASSLVGTGTEAFFGQGTRLTVV.

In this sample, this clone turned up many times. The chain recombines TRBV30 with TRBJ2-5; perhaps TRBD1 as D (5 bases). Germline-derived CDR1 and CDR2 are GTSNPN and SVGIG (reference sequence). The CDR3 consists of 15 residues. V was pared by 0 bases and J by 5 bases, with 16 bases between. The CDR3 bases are TGTGCCTGGAGTGTAGGGGATGGTGGGTTGGAGACCCAGTACTTC. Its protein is CAWSVGDGGLETQYF.

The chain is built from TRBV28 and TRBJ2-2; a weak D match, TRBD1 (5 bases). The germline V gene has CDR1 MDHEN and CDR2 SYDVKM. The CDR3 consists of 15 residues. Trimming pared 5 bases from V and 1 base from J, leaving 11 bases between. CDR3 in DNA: TGTGCCAGCAGTCAAACAGGTTTGAACACCGGGGAGCTGTTTTTT. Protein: CASSQTGLNTGELFF.

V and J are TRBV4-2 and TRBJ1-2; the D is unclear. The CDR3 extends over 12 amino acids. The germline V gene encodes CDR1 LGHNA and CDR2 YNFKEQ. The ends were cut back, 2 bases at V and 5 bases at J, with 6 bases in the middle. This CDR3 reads CASSQREYGYTF. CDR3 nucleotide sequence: TGTGCCAGCAGCCAACGGGAGTATGGCTACACCTTC.

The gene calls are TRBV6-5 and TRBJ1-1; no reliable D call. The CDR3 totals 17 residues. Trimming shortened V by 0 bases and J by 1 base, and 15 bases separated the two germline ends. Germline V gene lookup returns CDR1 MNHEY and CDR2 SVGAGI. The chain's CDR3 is CASSYSVFGWSNTEAFF. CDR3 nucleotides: TGTGCCAGCAGTTACTCCGTCTTTGGATGGTCGAACACTGAAGCTTTCTTT.

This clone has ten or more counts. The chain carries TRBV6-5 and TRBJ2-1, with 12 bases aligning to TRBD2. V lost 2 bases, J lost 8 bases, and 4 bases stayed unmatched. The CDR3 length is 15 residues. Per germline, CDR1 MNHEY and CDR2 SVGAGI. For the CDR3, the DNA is TGTGCCAGCAGTTACGAACCTAGCGGGAGGGATGAGCAGTTCTTC. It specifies CASSYEPSGRDEQFF.

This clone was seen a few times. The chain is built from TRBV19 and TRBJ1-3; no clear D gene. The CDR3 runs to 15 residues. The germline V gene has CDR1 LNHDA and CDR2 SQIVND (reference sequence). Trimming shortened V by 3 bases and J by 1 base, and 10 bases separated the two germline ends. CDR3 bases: TGTGCCAGTAGTATCGCCGTTACTTCTGGAAACACCATATATTTT. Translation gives CASSIAVTSGNTIYF.